The T cell receptor (beta chain) described here comes from a study of T cell responses to AZD1222 COVID-19 vaccine. CDR1 is SEHNR and CDR2 is FQNEAQ in the germline V gene (reference sequence). V was cut by 7 bases and J by 2 bases, with 22 bases left in between. The CDR3 totals 17 residues. Remarks on this clone: The antigen remains unidentified.

Using immunoSEQ multiplex PCR, the repertoire was profiled, and TCRdb retains in-frame clones only, with some absent. Seen here are about 110,000 clones, roughly 87% observed once, and the top ten hold around 4.3%. General study results and limits: Spike-specific TCR breadth and depth both grew after two AZD1222 doses. Across the whole spike, CD4 TCRs peaked at regions 160-218 and 743-854. The sample set comprised mostly white British donors with more females, and clonal diversity was possibly underestimated.

Sequences were derived from peripheral blood, sampled on day 0 of AZD1222 vaccination. This chain joins TRBV7-9 and TRBJ2-3; D might be TRBD1 or TRBD2, each matching 5 bases. This TCR derives from an adult in good health. CDR3 sequence reads: CASTALWEGEITDTQYF. The CDR3 nucleotides read TGTGCCAGCACCGCCCTTTGGGAAGGGGAGATCACAGATACGCAGTATTTT.